What follows are 29 T cell receptor beta chains derived from one specimen sequenced in a study of blood T cells in healthy people across ages. PCR was performed a second time for about 6 to 12 cycles using a sample-barcoded 5' primer and a J-beta primer mix. One entry per CDR3 protein results from TCRdb running MiXCR on the 5' RACE reads. The sample consists of 800,000 or so distinct CDR3 sequences, about 25% of them appearing once. Separately, the same data were catalogued under a study of T cells of mothers and their children.

Sequencing used blood. These receptors all stem from a boy aged 5 to 17 in good health.

This clonotype was picked up one time. This may be a read error: a much more frequent sequence differs by one nucleotide. The V gene is TRBV4-1, the J gene TRBJ2-2; TRBD2 agrees at 12 bases. This CDR3 is built from 17 residues. The V and J ends lost 0 bases and 9 bases, in that order; junction bases with no gene match: 8. Germline V gene lookup returns CDR1 MGHRA and CDR2 YSYEKL. CDR3 region: CASSQEPGLAGGWELFF. As DNA, the CDR3 is TGCGCCAGCAGCCAAGAGCCGGGACTAGCGGGTGGCTGGGAGCTGTTTTTT.

This clonotype appeared a few times. The genes are TRBV28 and TRBJ2-5; the D gene is possibly TRBD1 (5 bases). V was pared by 5 bases and J by 4 bases, with 17 bases between. The germline CDR1 and CDR2 sequences are MDHEN and SYDVKM. The CDR3 runs to 15 residues. In DNA form, the CDR3 reads TGTGCCAGCAGTAGTGATCGGACCCAGGGAGAGACCCAGTACTTC. Translation: CASSSDRTQGETQYF.

The chain joins TRBV6-1 to TRBJ1-4; 9 bases map to TRBD1. CDR1 is MNHNS and CDR2 is SASEGT in the germline V gene. This CDR3 is 18 amino acids long. V lost 6 bases and J lost 4; bases outside the gene matches: 15. CDR3 region: CASSNTGGSYNINEKLFF. The CDR3 bases are TGTGCCAGCAGCAATACAGGGGGCTCCTACAACATTAATGAAAAACTGTTTTTT.

This clonotype was detected only a few times. The chain links TRBV7-9 to TRBJ2-5, with 7 bases matching TRBD1. CDR1 and CDR2 (germline): SEHNR, FQNEAQ (reference sequence). The V and J ends lost 4 bases and 0 bases, in that order; junction bases with no gene match: 5. The CDR3 has 15 amino acids. The CDR3 DNA reads as TGTGCCAGCAGCTCCGACAGGGCTCACCAAGAGACCCAGTACTTC. Translated: CASSSDRAHQETQYF.

The sample holds a few counts of this clonotype. This chain joins TRBV4-1 and TRBJ1-3; no reliable D call. The CDR3 contains 15 residues. Germline values: CDR1 MGHRA, CDR2 YSYEKL. Trimming left V 1 base short and J 2 bases short, with 9 bases between. As DNA, the CDR3 is TGCGCCAGCAGCCAAGGGGCGTGGGCTGGAAACACCATATATTTT. As protein: CASSQGAWAGNTIYF.

This clonotype was seen only a few times. The rearrangement uses TRBV7-9 and TRBJ1-2; D possibly corresponds to TRBD1 (6 bases). Per the germline V gene, CDR1 is SEHNR and CDR2 is FQNEAQ (reference sequence). This CDR3 spans 16 amino acids. The ends were cut back, 2 bases at V and 4 bases at J, with 17 bases in the middle. The CDR3 here is CASSLLLGARGYGYTF. The CDR3 DNA reads TGTGCCAGCAGCTTATTATTGGGGGCGCGAGGCTATGGCTACACCTTC.

This chain uses TRBV5-5 with TRBJ1-4, with D unresolved. The CDR3 length is 13 residues. Germline loops: CDR1 SGHKS, CDR2 YYEKEE (reference sequence). V dropped 1 base and J dropped 8 bases, with 9 bases sitting between them. CDR3 loop: CASSLIQREKLFF. CDR3 DNA: TGTGCCAGCAGCTTGATCCAAAGAGAAAAACTGTTTTTT.

The chain is built from TRBV11-3 and TRBJ2-2; maybe TRBD1 (6 bases). This CDR3 is 16 amino acids long. The ends were cut back, 4 bases at V and 7 bases at J, with 19 bases in the middle. Germline assignment: CDR1 SGHNT and CDR2 YENEEA. CDR3 in DNA: TGTGCCAGCAGCTCCCAGGGGAGTGCCCTCAACGGGGAGCTGTTTTTT. Translated, it gives CASSSQGSALNGELFF.

This clonotype was seen a handful of times. J is TRBJ1-6 and V is TRBV11-2; the D is unclear. V was pared by 0 bases and J by 9 bases, with 15 bases between. CDR1 is SGHAT and CDR2 is FQNNGV in the germline V gene. The CDR3 contains 16 residues. The CDR3 loop reads CASSLEYGLTISPLHF. CDR3 bases: TGTGCCAGCAGCTTAGAGTACGGCCTGACTATTTCACCCCTCCACTTT.

The gene calls are TRBV29-1 and TRBJ2-7, with TRBD2 as a possible D gene (5 bases). In germline, CDR1 is SQVTM, CDR2 ANQGSEA. The CDR3 extends over 13 amino acids. Trimming left V 7 bases short and J 4 bases short, with 17 bases between. CDR3 loop: CSGAVGRTYEQYF. The CDR3 nucleotides are TGCAGCGGCGCGGTTGGTCGGACTTACGAGCAGTACTTC.

The gene calls are TRBV28 and TRBJ2-1; possible D gene TRBD2, 5 bases. This CDR3 spans 16 amino acids. V dropped 1 base and J dropped 4 bases, with 14 bases sitting between them. Germline V gene sequence: CDR1 MDHEN, CDR2 SYDVKM. CDR3 in amino acids: CASSLYSHRGYNEQFF. The CDR3 coding sequence is TGTGCCAGCAGTTTATACAGCCACCGGGGTTACAATGAGCAGTTCTTC. Variable domain in full (rest from reference TRBV28 and TRBJ2-1): DVKVTQSSRYLVKRTGEKVFLECVQDMDHENMFWYRQDPGLGLRLIYFSYDVKMKEKGDIPEGYSVSREKKERFSLILESASTNQTSMYLCASSLYSHRGYNEQFFGPGTRLTVL.

In its sample, this clonotype was seen a few times. In DNA form, the CDR3 reads TGCAGCGTTGCTGACAGAAGGTCCTACAATGAGCAGTTCTTC. Protein product: CSVADRRSYNEQFF. V gene TRBV29-1 combines with J gene TRBJ2-1; a possible D gene is TRBD1 (5 bases). The CDR3 is 14 residues long. Germline V gene lookup returns CDR1 SQVTM and CDR2 ANQGSEA. Trimming took off 4 bases at V and 1 base at J, with 11 bases between the two ends.

V is TRBV7-9 and J is TRBJ1-5; D is unclear. V lost 1 base, J lost 3 bases, and 7 bases lay in between. CDR1 is SEHNR and CDR2 is FQNEAQ in the germline V gene (reference sequence). The CDR3 totals 14 residues. CDR3 loop: CASSLGRYNQPQHF. CDR3 bases: TGTGCCAGCAGCTTAGGGCGGTACAATCAGCCCCAGCATTTT.

This clonotype was seen a few times. J is TRBJ2-3 and V is TRBV28, with a weak D call TRBD2 (6 bases). The CDR3 is made up of 14 amino acids. Trimming stripped 3 bases from V and 7 bases from J, with 14 bases between. Germline V gives CDR1 MDHEN, CDR2 SYDVKM. In DNA, the CDR3 is TGTGCCAGCAGTTTCGCTCAGGGAGGAAATACGCAGTATTTT. Amino acids: CASSFAQGGNTQYF.

This chain links TRBV20-1 with TRBJ2-7; possible D gene TRBD2, 6 bases. V was pared by 2 bases and J by 4 bases, with 12 bases between. The CDR3 has 13 amino acids. The germline gives CDR1 DFQATT, CDR2 SNEGSKA (reference sequence). The CDR3 here is CSARYPSAYEQYF. The CDR3 coding sequence is TGCAGTGCTAGATACCCTAGCGCGTACGAGCAGTACTTC.

J is TRBJ1-1 and V is TRBV20-1; the match to TRBD1 covers 8 bases. The CDR3 has 16 residues. J was trimmed by 0 bases and V by 4 bases; bases with no gene match: 10. CDR1 DFQATT and CDR2 SNEGSKA come from the germline V gene (reference sequence). This CDR3 is CSATHRGVAMNTEAFF. DNA of the CDR3: TGCAGTGCTACGCACAGGGGGGTCGCAATGAACACTGAAGCTTTCTTT.

The table lists this clonotype with a few counts. The chain combines TRBV29-1 with TRBJ1-2; D gene unclear. There are 15 residues in the CDR3. Per germline, CDR1 SQVTM and CDR2 ANQGSEA. The V and J ends lost 3 bases and 0 bases respectively, with 14 bases between them. Written as DNA, the CDR3 is TGCAGCGTTGATCCCATATACGGCTCTAACTATGGCTACACCTTC. Translated, it gives CSVDPIYGSNYGYTF.

Worth noting for this clonotype: Since a much larger clone is just one base distant, this may be a read error. The chain carries TRBV25-1 and TRBJ2-7; maybe TRBD1 (5 bases). CDR1 and CDR2 (germline): MGHDK, SYGVNS. The CDR3 is 11 residues long. V gave up 6 bases and J gave up 3 bases, with 6 bases separating them. The CDR3 coding sequence is TGTGCCAGCAGGGACAACTACGAGCAGTACTTC. It specifies CASRDNYEQYF.

A few counts support this clonotype. V usage is TRBV25-1 and J usage is TRBJ1-4, with TRBD1 matching 7 bases. J was trimmed by 6 bases and V by 6 bases; bases with no gene match: 7. The CDR3 contains 14 residues. Germline V lookup: CDR1 MGHDK, CDR2 SYGVNS. The CDR3 DNA sequence: TGTGCCAGCAGCTTGACAGGGACCTATGAAAAACTGTTTTTT. Encoded protein: CASSLTGTYEKLFF.

The CDR3 here is CASSEYGEGAYEQYF. The CDR3 DNA sequence: TGTGCCAGCAGTGAATACGGTGAGGGAGCCTACGAGCAGTACTTC. V usage is TRBV6-1 and J usage is TRBJ2-5, with D perhaps TRBD2 (5 bases). TRBJ2-7 matches the DNA end more closely, so the J call is doubtful. Germline V gene lookup returns CDR1 MNHNS and CDR2 SASEGT. This CDR3 has 15 residues.

The rearrangement uses TRBV5-6 and TRBJ2-3; D ambiguous. Germline V gene data show CDR1 as SGHDT and CDR2 as YYEEEE. The CDR3 is 14 amino acids. Trimming shortened V by 3 bases and J by 1 base, and 9 bases separated the two germline ends. The DNA for the CDR3 is TGTGCCAGCAGCTCCCCGAGTCGCACAGATACGCAGTATTTT. This translates into CASSSPSRTDTQYF.

The chain uses TRBV7-8 and TRBJ2-1, with TRBD2 matching over 7 bases. CDR3 length equals 15 residues. The ends lost 1 base at V and 6 bases at J; junction bases unmatched: 6. Looked up from germline, CDR1 is SGHVS and CDR2 is FQNEAQ. CDR3 DNA sequence: TGTGCCAGCAGCTTAGAGGTAGCGGGTCCCAATGAGCAGTTCTTC. Its translation is CASSLEVAGPNEQFF.

CDR3 region: CASSLSRPGGTDTQYF. CDR3 nucleotide sequence: TGTGCCAGCAGCTTATCTAGGCCGGGAGGCACAGATACGCAGTATTTT. The chain carries TRBV7-9 and TRBJ2-3, with D perhaps TRBD2 (6 bases). V was shortened by 2 bases and J by 1 base, with 13 bases between the two germline ends. This CDR3 has 16 residues. Germline CDR1 reads SEHNR; CDR2 reads FQNEAQ (reference sequence).

This clonotype was detected many times. The chain combines TRBV6-5 with TRBJ2-5; 8 bases match TRBD1. CDR3 length: 16 amino acids. V lost 0 bases and J lost 5; bases outside the gene matches: 8. The V gene's germline CDR1 is MNHEY and CDR2 SVGAGI. CDR3 protein: CASSYSEGTGSETQYF. CDR3 DNA sequence: TGTGCCAGCAGTTACTCGGAGGGGACAGGTTCGGAGACCCAGTACTTC.

The rearrangement uses TRBV2 and TRBJ2-5; D is perhaps TRBD1 (6 bases). CDR1 is SNHLY and CDR2 is FYNNEI in the germline V gene. The ends were cut back, 8 bases at V and 5 bases at J, with 9 bases in the middle. The CDR3 runs to 11 residues. The CDR3 reads CASVGAETQYF. DNA for the CDR3: TGTGCCAGCGTGGGGGCGGAGACCCAGTACTTC.

This clonotype turned up a few times. The CDR3 loop reads CASSQSGRENNSPLHF. CDR3 DNA sequence: TGCGCCAGCAGTCAATCGGGAAGGGAGAATAATTCACCCCTCCACTTT. V and J are TRBV23-1 and TRBJ1-6; D gene uncertain. TRBV23-1 is an ORF, with its function uncertain. The CDR3 sequence is 16 residues long. The ends were cut back, 0 bases at V and 5 bases at J, with 11 bases in the middle.

The V and J genes are TRBV6-1 and TRBJ2-2; 8 bases match TRBD1. The CDR3 runs 15 residues. J was trimmed by 4 bases and V by 6 bases; bases with no gene match: 7. The germline V gene has CDR1 MNHNS and CDR2 SASEGT. The DNA for the CDR3 is TGTGCCAGCAGAGGAGACAGGGGCTTCACCGGGGAGCTGTTTTTT. Residues: CASRGDRGFTGELFF.

In this sample, this clonotype turned up many times. The rearrangement joins TRBV7-8 to TRBJ2-1, with 8 bases lining up with TRBD2. In germline, CDR1 is SGHVS, CDR2 FQNEAQ. Losses at the gene ends were 6 bases for V and 4 bases for J; bases not matched to a gene: 11. The CDR3 consists of 16 residues. CDR3 in amino acids: CASSLIAGTSYNEQFF. DNA of the CDR3: TGTGCCAGCAGTCTCATAGCGGGGACTAGTTACAATGAGCAGTTCTTC.

The rearrangement links TRBV28 to TRBJ1-2; D is unclear. Germline V lookup: CDR1 MDHEN, CDR2 SYDVKM. V was pared by 6 bases and J by 6 bases, with 20 bases between. This CDR3 contains 15 residues. Here the CDR3 DNA reads TGTGCCAGCAGGTTCATCGGGCTCCCGGCGGATGGCTACACCTTC. Protein: CASRFIGLPADGYTF.